This entry is about one T cell receptor beta chain. Only in-frame clones appear in the TCRdb table, and some are missing; sequencing was by immunoSEQ multiplex PCR. The repertoire holds roughly 440,000 clones, with roughly 88% as singletons. The sample comes from a study of blood T cell repertoires in COVID-19. The overall study: Samples taken during acute and convalescent COVID-19 were collected in the United States, Italy and Spain.

Germline CDR1 and CDR2: GTSNPN and SVGIG (reference sequence). This CDR3 has 16 residues. The V gene lost 1 base and the J gene lost 7 bases, with 20 bases spanning the gap. The TCR was taken from a woman aged 45-60 years with COVID-19, enrolled during active disease. This sequence joins TRBV30 and TRBJ2-1, with D perhaps TRBD2 (5 bases). Material for sequencing was peripheral blood. CDR3 protein: CAWSGQLVWSRNEQFF. The CDR3 DNA is TGTGCCTGGAGTGGCCAACTAGTTTGGTCCAGGAATGAGCAGTTCTTC. Full variable domain (remainder filled in from reference TRBV30 and TRBJ2-1): SQTIHQWPATLVQPVGSPLSLECTVEGTSNPNLYWYRQAAGRGLQLLFYSVGIGQISSEVPQNLSASRPQDRQFILSSKKLLLSDSGFYLCAWSGQLVWSRNEQFFGPGTRLTVL.